What follows is one T cell receptor beta chain and its context. Original processing notes: Nucleated cell counts were estimated from reference gene primer amplification. Sequencing used immunoSEQ multiplex PCR; TCRdb keeps in-frame clones, though not all of them. From that table come the V and J calls and clone size; the DNA was used to work out D and trimming. This repertoire shows fewer than 300,000 clones, approximately 85% found once; its top ten account for 5% to 6.5%. This entry comes from a study of blood T cell repertoires in COVID-19. Background on the study: Spain, Italy and the United States supplied samples that represented acute and convalescent COVID-19. PBMCs, B-cell-depleted T cells, or T cells provided the cDNA or gDNA that made up the material.

J lost 2 bases, V lost 4 bases, and 1 base had no gene match. Germline loops: CDR1 ENHRY, CDR2 SYGVKD. This CDR3 region has 15 residues. Sequenced sample: peripheral blood. The chain links TRBV10-3 to TRBJ1-3; 11 nucleotides line up with TRBD1. The TCR sequence derives from a man in his fifties or sixties with active or convalescent COVID-19. CDR3 region: CAISGTGGTGNTIYF. The CDR3 DNA reads as TGTGCCATCAGTGGGACAGGGGGCACTGGAAACACCATATATTTT.